These 5 T cell receptor beta chains came from one sample sequenced in a study of post-analysis software for immune sequencing data (dated by TCRdb to the mid-2010s). To prepare the library, PCR was applied. For sequencing, an Illumina HiSeq 2500 was employed. To reduce PCR and sequencing biases, unique molecular identifiers were built into the TCR beta cDNA libraries. The public reads were run again by TCRdb, first through fastp at Q25 and then through MiXCR, and only productive beta chains were kept. Each entry merges the rows of one CDR3 protein and shows their most common DNA and genes. The sample records about 200,000 distinct CDR3 sequences, 29% of which are singletons. The top ten hold roughly 3.4% of the sample. These receptors are not linked to any known antigen. Broad study findings and their caveats: Patients showed significantly higher frequencies than controls for a few TRBV segments, among them TRBV5-6, TRBV5-1 and TRBV20-1.

The material sequenced was blood. Receptor source: a girl aged 2-17 years with multiple sclerosis.

DNA of the CDR3: TGCAGCGCCACCGGACAGGGTGAGTTCCACGAGCAGTATTTT. Its translation: CSATGQGEFHEQYF. The chain links TRBV29-1 to TRBJ2-3; 8 bases fit TRBD1. The CDR3 length is 14 residues. Germline V lookup: CDR1 SQVTM, CDR2 ANQGSEA. Trimming cost V 7 bases and J 11 bases; bases outside gene matches: 17.

This clonotype showed up many times. The V call is TRBV28, the J call TRBJ2-7; no clear D. Between the trimmed V and J ends, which lost 5 bases and 0 bases, there was a span of 11 bases. From germline, CDR1 is MDHEN and CDR2 SYDVKM. The CDR3 covers 14 residues. The CDR3 is CASSPRGTSYEQYF. The CDR3 bases are TGTGCCAGCAGTCCACGTGGCACCTCCTACGAGCAGTACTTC.

CDR3 in amino acids: CASSFWVGNSPLHF. DNA of the CDR3: TGTGCCAGCAGCTTTTGGGTTGGGAATTCACCCCTCCACTTT. The chain uses TRBV7-8 and TRBJ1-6; D unresolved. The CDR3 totals 14 residues. CDR1 is SGHVS and CDR2 is FQNEAQ in the germline V gene. V gave up 3 bases and J gave up 7 bases, with 10 bases separating them.

A single count supports this clonotype. The CDR3 DNA is TGTGCCAGCTCACTTACTAGACACGACTACTACGAGCAGTACTTC. Its protein product is CASSLTRHDYYEQYF. V is TRBV18 and J is TRBJ2-7; D perhaps matches TRBD2 (5 bases). The length of the CDR3 is 15 residues. V was pared by 4 bases and J by 3 bases, with 16 bases between. Germline V lookup: CDR1 KGHSH, CDR2 LQKENI.

The chain combines TRBV5-1 with TRBJ2-5; 12 nucleotides align to TRBD2. Germline CDR1 and CDR2: SGHRS and YFSETQ. The junction had 0 bases not matched to a gene; V was cut back by 0 bases and J by 9 bases. The CDR3 length is 13 residues. The CDR3 DNA reads as TGCGCCAGCAGCTTGGCTAGCGGGAGGGCCCAGTACTTC. It is translated as CASSLASGRAQYF.